What follows are 30 T cell receptor beta chains derived from one specimen sequenced in a study of blood T cell repertoires in COVID-19. Using immunoSEQ multiplex PCR, the repertoire was profiled, and TCRdb retains in-frame clones only, with some absent. This table has roughly 80,000 clones, 65% to 85% appearing once. Sequences were obtained from peripheral blood. These receptors originate from a man in his sixties with active or convalescent COVID-19.

This clone was picked up a small number of times. The gene calls are TRBV6-5 and TRBJ1-1; tentative D call: TRBD1 (5 bases). V lost 5 bases and J 1 base, leaving 11 bases between the germline ends. Germline V gene lookup returns CDR1 MNHEY and CDR2 SVGAGI. The length of the CDR3 is 14 residues. CDR3 in amino acids: CASSQDTPNTEAFF. In nucleotides, the CDR3 is TGTGCCAGCAGTCAGGACACACCGAACACTGAAGCTTTCTTT.

The V and J genes are TRBV18 and TRBJ1-1, with D uncertain. The ends were cut back, 6 bases at V and 1 base at J, with 12 bases in the middle. This CDR3 has 14 amino acids. Germline CDR1 is KGHSH and CDR2 is LQKENI. Here the CDR3 reads CASSGREGNTEAFF. CDR3 DNA sequence: TGTGCCAGCTCCGGACGGGAGGGGAACACTGAAGCTTTCTTT. The full variable domain, rest sourced from reference TRBV18 and TRBJ1-1, is NAGVMQNPRHLVRRRGQEARLRCSPMKGHSHVYWYRQLPEEGLKFMVYLQKENIIDESGMPKERFSAEFPKEGPSILRIQQVVRGDSAAYFCASSGREGNTEAFFGQGTRLTVV.

This sequence joins TRBV20-1 and TRBJ2-7; possibly TRBD2 for D (6 bases). The V gene lost 3 bases and the J gene lost 3 bases, with 6 bases spanning the gap. The CDR3 loop spans 11 amino acids. Germline V gene data show CDR1 as DFQATT and CDR2 as SNEGSKA (reference sequence). CDR3 region: CSASSGYEQYF. DNA for the CDR3: TGCAGTGCTAGTAGCGGCTACGAGCAGTACTTC.

A few counts support this clone. The chain uses TRBV18 and TRBJ2-7; maybe TRBD1 (5 bases). From germline, CDR1 is KGHSH and CDR2 LQKENI. V was trimmed by 3 bases and J by 1 base, leaving 19 bases between them. The CDR3 extends over 17 amino acids. The CDR3 DNA reads as TGTGCCAGCTCACCTATATATTTGGCAGGGAAGTCCTACGAGCAGTACTTC. The encoded protein is CASSPIYLAGKSYEQYF.

This clone was detected a few times. This chain connects TRBV7-2 to TRBJ2-3; TRBD1 is a possible D gene (5 bases). The ends were cut back, 6 bases at V and 0 bases at J, with 7 bases in the middle. Germline loops: CDR1 SGHTA, CDR2 FQGNSA. This CDR3 contains 13 residues. The CDR3 reads CASRGASTDTQYF. CDR3 coding DNA: TGTGCCAGCAGAGGGGCTAGCACAGATACGCAGTATTTT.

The V call is TRBV3-1 (or the pseudogene TRBV3-2), the J call TRBJ1-4; no reliable D call. The CDR3 runs 12 residues. Per germline, CDR1 LGHDT and CDR2 YNNKEL (reference sequence). The germline V and J ends were trimmed by 4 bases and 8 bases, with 8 bases remaining between them. The CDR3 sequence is CASSPPGEKLFF. CDR3 DNA: TGTGCCAGCAGCCCCCCCGGGGAAAAACTGTTTTTT.

This clone was detected ten times or more. This chain joins TRBV7-2 and TRBJ2-1; 7 bases align to TRBD1. Trimming took 2 bases from V and 5 from J; bases not matched to a gene: 12. This CDR3 has 17 amino acids. Germline CDR1 and CDR2: SGHTA and FQGNSA. This chain's CDR3 is CASSLRGGLSPHNEQFF. The CDR3 bases are TGTGCCAGCAGCTTAAGAGGGGGCTTAAGCCCCCACAATGAGCAGTTCTTC.

This clone occurred once. The rearrangement uses TRBV6-6 and TRBJ1-5, with TRBD1 as a possible D gene (6 bases). V gave up 6 bases and J gave up 4 bases, with 7 bases separating them. Germline V gives CDR1 MNHNY, CDR2 SVGAGI (reference sequence). CDR3 length equals 12 residues. This chain's CDR3 is CASRQGNQPQHF. In DNA, the CDR3 is TGTGCCAGCAGACAGGGTAATCAGCCCCAGCATTTT.

This rearrangement joins TRBV11-3 to TRBJ1-1; possible D gene TRBD1, 5 bases. CDR3 length equals 14 residues. CDR1 is SGHNT and CDR2 is YENEEA in the germline V gene. V was trimmed by 5 bases and J by 0 bases, leaving 10 bases between them. CDR3 sequence reads: CASSRGGVNTEAFF. The CDR3 coding sequence is TGTGCCAGCAGCCGCGGGGGGGTGAACACTGAAGCTTTCTTT.

The chain joins TRBV6-5 to TRBJ2-7; weak D call: TRBD1 (6 bases). Germline CDR1 and CDR2: MNHEY and SVGAGI. Deletions cut 0 bases from V and 4 bases from J, with 16 bases between. CDR3 size: 16 residues. The chain's CDR3 is CASSYSYRAQRYEQYF. The CDR3 DNA sequence: TGTGCCAGCAGTTACTCCTACAGGGCCCAGCGGTACGAGCAGTACTTC.

The rearrangement links TRBV10-1 to TRBJ1-3, with TRBD1 as a possible D gene (6 bases). Trimming removed 2 bases at V and 0 bases at J, with 20 bases between. This CDR3 comprises 19 residues. Germline V gene sequence: CDR1 WNHNN, CDR2 SYGVQD (reference sequence). The CDR3 protein is CASSERSWGTGYSGNTIYF. The CDR3 bases are TGCGCCAGCAGTGAGAGAAGCTGGGGAACAGGGTACTCTGGAAACACCATATATTTT.

The chain carries TRBV7-2 and TRBJ2-5; TRBD2 aligns across 9 bases. This CDR3 is built from 16 residues. V lost 1 base to trimming and J lost 4 bases; unmatched junction nucleotides: 7. CDR1 is SGHTA and CDR2 is FQGNSA in the germline V gene. The CDR3, as DNA: TGTGCCAGCAGCTTAGGCGGCGGGGGGGCCGGAGAGACCCAGTACTTC. Its protein product is CASSLGGGGAGETQYF.

This chain links TRBV14 with TRBJ2-1; 8 bases are a match to TRBD2. The trim removed 4 bases at V and 8 bases at J, leaving 4 bases unmatched. This CDR3 has 13 residues. The germline V gene has CDR1 SGHDN and CDR2 FVKESK. The CDR3 reads CASSRGLADEQFF. The CDR3 nucleotides are TGTGCCAGCAGCCGCGGACTAGCCGATGAGCAGTTCTTC.

The V and J genes are TRBV7-2 and TRBJ2-3, with 16 nucleotides matching TRBD2. The germline V gene has CDR1 SGHTA and CDR2 FQGNSA. V gave up 1 base and J gave up 2 bases; unmatched junction bases: 3. CDR3 size: 18 residues. CDR3 protein: CASSLEGLAGGNTDTQYF. The DNA of the CDR3 is TGTGCCAGCAGCTTAGAGGGACTAGCGGGGGGGAACACAGATACGCAGTATTTT.

The V and J genes are TRBV4-1 and TRBJ2-5; 7 bases align to TRBD1. After removal of 1 base from V and 4 bases from J, the junction contained 6 bases not matched to a gene. The CDR3 is made up of 15 amino acids. Germline CDR1 and CDR2: MGHRA and YSYEKL. The CDR3 nucleotides read TGCGCCAGCAGCCAAGGGGCAGGGGGATTAGAGACCCAGTACTTC. This codes for CASSQGAGGLETQYF.

CDR3 nucleotide sequence: TGCAGTGCTAGTTCGGGTGGAATCAATGAGCAGTTCTTC. This sequence encodes CSASSGGINEQFF. The J gene is TRBJ2-1, the V gene TRBV20-1; D gene unclear. The CDR3 spans 13 residues. Deletions cut 3 bases from V and 6 bases from J, with 12 bases between. From germline, CDR1 is DFQATT and CDR2 SNEGSKA (reference sequence).

The gene calls are TRBV5-1 and TRBJ2-7; 9 positions agree with TRBD2. The CDR3 consists of 15 residues. V shed 0 bases, J shed 6 bases, and the junction held 7 bases outside the gene matches. Germline V gene lookup returns CDR1 SGHRS and CDR2 YFSETQ. The CDR3 nucleotides read TGCGCCAGCAGCTTGGCCGCTAGCGGGGTTGCCGAGCAGTACTTC. It yields the protein CASSLAASGVAEQYF. The complete variable domain, with remaining parts taken from reference TRBV5-1 and TRBJ2-7, reads KAGVTQTPRYLIKTRGQQVTLSCSPISGHRSVSWYQQTPGQGLQFLFEYFSETQRNKGNFPGRFSGRQFSNSRSEMNVSTLELGDSALYLCASSLAASGVAEQYFGPGTRLTVT.

The V and J genes are TRBV24-1 and TRBJ2-3, with 10 positions matching TRBD2. Trimming removed 4 bases from V and 6 bases from J; junction bases left unmatched: 6. The CDR3 consists of 15 residues. From germline, CDR1 is KGHDR and CDR2 SFDVKD. The CDR3 DNA is TGTGCCACCAGTGAGGCTAGCGGGGGAGGGGATACGCAGTATTTT. Protein product: CATSEASGGGDTQYF.

The genes are TRBV29-1 and TRBJ2-7; D is possibly TRBD2 (7 bases). The CDR3 extends over 15 amino acids. Trimming removed 0 bases at V and 0 bases at J, with 12 bases between. Germline-derived CDR1 and CDR2 are SQVTM and ANQGSEA. CDR3 sequence: CSVEDPGEGSYEQYF. The CDR3 bases are TGCAGCGTTGAAGATCCAGGGGAGGGCTCCTACGAGCAGTACTTC.

The chain has TRBV11-2 and TRBJ2-2; tentative D call: TRBD2 (6 bases). CDR1 and CDR2 from the germline V gene are SGHAT and FQNNGV. V was pared by 2 bases and J by 3 bases, with 13 bases between. CDR3 length equals 16 residues. The CDR3 DNA follows: TGTGCCAGCAGCTTAAGGAGGGGTTTAGACACCGGGGAGCTGTTTTTT. Protein: CASSLRRGLDTGELFF.

This clone has only a few counts. This rearrangement joins TRBV27 to TRBJ2-3, with 7 bases identical to TRBD2. This CDR3 spans 18 amino acids. V lost 0 bases, J lost 3 bases, and 12 bases stayed unmatched. The V gene's germline CDR1 is MNHEY and CDR2 SMNVEV (reference sequence). This chain's CDR3 is CASSLSGTTKFKTDTQYF. The CDR3 DNA is TGTGCCAGCAGTTTATCCGGGACTACTAAATTCAAAACAGATACGCAGTATTTT.

There are a few counts of this clone. This chain connects TRBV19 to TRBJ2-7; D is possibly TRBD2 (5 bases). The CDR3 spans 13 residues. The germline gives CDR1 LNHDA, CDR2 SQIVND (reference sequence). The V and J ends lost 4 bases and 3 bases respectively, with 10 bases between them. This chain's CDR3 is CASSTDGIYEQYF. Here the CDR3 DNA reads TGTGCCAGTAGTACGGACGGGATCTACGAGCAGTACTTC.

The chain uses TRBV11-3 and TRBJ2-1; no clear D. Trimming stripped 0 bases from V and 9 bases from J, with 9 bases between. The CDR3 sequence is 13 residues long. The germline V gene has CDR1 SGHNT and CDR2 YENEEA. DNA for the CDR3: TGTGCCAGCAGCTTAGAAACCGAGAGTGAGCAGTTCTTC. Translating gives CASSLETESEQFF.

The CDR3 bases are TGTGCCAGCAGCAGCCGAGCGGGGGGCCGGGAGACCCAGTACTTC. This sequence encodes CASSSRAGGRETQYF. The chain is built from TRBV7-2 and TRBJ2-5, with 9 bases aligning to TRBD2. From germline, CDR1 is SGHTA and CDR2 FQGNSA. V dropped 5 bases and J dropped 5; count of bases not matched to a gene: 9. This CDR3 region has 15 residues.

This chain connects TRBV9 to TRBJ2-5; 10 bases are a match to TRBD2. V dropped 0 bases and J dropped 5; count of bases not matched to a gene: 10. The germline gives CDR1 SGDLS, CDR2 YYNGEE. CDR3 length: 17 amino acids. In DNA, the CDR3 is TGTGCCAGCAGCGTAGGGGTTAGCGGGGGGCCAGGGGAGACCCAGTACTTC. It specifies CASSVGVSGGPGETQYF.

The rearrangement uses TRBV4-2 and TRBJ2-5; 12 nucleotides agree with TRBD2. This CDR3 spans 15 amino acids. The J segment lost 5 bases and the V segment lost 4 bases, leaving 5 bases of the junction unmatched. CDR1 LGHNA and CDR2 YNFKEQ come from the germline V gene. Written as DNA, the CDR3 is TGTGCCAGCAGCCGCCTAGCGGGGGGGTCGGAGACCCAGTACTTC. It translates to CASSRLAGGSETQYF.

At least ten counts were recorded for this clone. The rearrangement links TRBV24-1 to TRBJ2-1; 8 nucleotides align to TRBD2. Germline V lookup: CDR1 KGHDR, CDR2 SFDVKD. The CDR3 totals 15 residues. The trim removed 6 bases at V and 5 bases at J, leaving 8 bases unmatched. For the CDR3, the DNA is TGTGCCACCAGTCCCGGGGGGGCCCGGGACAATGAGCAGTTCTTC. It codes for CATSPGGARDNEQFF.

A single count supports this clone. V usage is TRBV29-1 and J usage is TRBJ2-7; D unclear. The germline V and J ends were trimmed by 4 bases and 4 bases, with 14 bases remaining between them. CDR1 is SQVTM and CDR2 is ANQGSEA in the germline V gene. The CDR3 totals 13 residues. CDR3 bases: TGCAGCGTTGCCCCGAGTGCGCGGTACGAGCAGTACTTC. Translation: CSVAPSARYEQYF.

This clone was seen a few times. The V call is TRBV5-1, the J call TRBJ1-1, with D unclear. The length of the CDR3 is 14 residues. V lost 0 bases and J 1 base, leaving 7 bases between the germline ends. Germline V gives CDR1 SGHRS, CDR2 YFSETQ. This CDR3 reads CASSLGPANTEAFF. The CDR3 DNA reads as TGCGCCAGCAGCTTGGGGCCTGCGAACACTGAAGCTTTCTTT.

The chain employs TRBV28 and TRBJ1-2, with 11 positions matching TRBD1. CDR3 length equals 15 residues. V lost 4 bases to trimming and J lost 7 bases; unmatched junction nucleotides: 8. The germline CDR1 and CDR2 sequences are MDHEN and SYDVKM. The CDR3 loop reads CASSSPGTGGVGYTF. In DNA, the CDR3 is TGTGCCAGCAGTTCTCCCGGGACAGGGGGGGTTGGCTACACCTTC.